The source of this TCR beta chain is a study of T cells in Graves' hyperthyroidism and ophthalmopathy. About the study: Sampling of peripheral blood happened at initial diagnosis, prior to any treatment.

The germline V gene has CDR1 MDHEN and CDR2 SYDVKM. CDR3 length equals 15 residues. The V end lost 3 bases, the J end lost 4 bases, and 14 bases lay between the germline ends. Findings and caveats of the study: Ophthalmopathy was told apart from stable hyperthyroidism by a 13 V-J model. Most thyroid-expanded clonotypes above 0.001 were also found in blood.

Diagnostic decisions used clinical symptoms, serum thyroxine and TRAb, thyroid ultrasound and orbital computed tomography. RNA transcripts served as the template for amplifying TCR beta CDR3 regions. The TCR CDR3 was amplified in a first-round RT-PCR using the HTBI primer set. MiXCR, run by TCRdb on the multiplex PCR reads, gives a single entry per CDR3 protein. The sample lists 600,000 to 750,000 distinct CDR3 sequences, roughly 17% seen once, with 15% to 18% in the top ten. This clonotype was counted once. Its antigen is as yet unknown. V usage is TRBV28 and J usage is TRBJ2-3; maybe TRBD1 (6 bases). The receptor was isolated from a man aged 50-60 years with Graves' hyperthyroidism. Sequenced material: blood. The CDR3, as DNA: TGTGCCAGCAGTTTGGCGGCAGGGGCATCAGATACGCAGTATTTT. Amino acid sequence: CASSLAAGASDTQYF.